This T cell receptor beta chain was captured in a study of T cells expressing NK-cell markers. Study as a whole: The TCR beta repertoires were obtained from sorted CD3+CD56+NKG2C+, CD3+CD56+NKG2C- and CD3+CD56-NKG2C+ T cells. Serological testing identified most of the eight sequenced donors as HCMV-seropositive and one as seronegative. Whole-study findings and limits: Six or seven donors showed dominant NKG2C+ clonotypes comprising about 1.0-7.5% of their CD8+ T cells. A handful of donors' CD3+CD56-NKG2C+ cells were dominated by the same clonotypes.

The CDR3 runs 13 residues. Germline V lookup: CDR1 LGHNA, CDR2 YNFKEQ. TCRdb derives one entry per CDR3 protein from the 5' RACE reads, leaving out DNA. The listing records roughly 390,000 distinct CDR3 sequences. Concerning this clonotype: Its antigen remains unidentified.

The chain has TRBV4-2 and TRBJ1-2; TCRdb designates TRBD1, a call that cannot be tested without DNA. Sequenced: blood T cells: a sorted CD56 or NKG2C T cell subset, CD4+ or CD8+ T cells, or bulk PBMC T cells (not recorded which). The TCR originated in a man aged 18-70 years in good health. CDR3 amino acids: CASSPVTGVSYTF.